This T cell receptor beta chain was identified during a study of T-cell reconstitution after alpha-beta-depleted transplantation in children. This clonotype was seen repeatedly, ten times or more. Its antigen is currently unknown. Trimming shortened V by 3 bases and J by 3 bases, and 12 bases separated the two germline ends. The CDR3 spans 14 residues. Germline lookup yields CDR1 MNHEY and CDR2 SMNVEV (reference sequence). Unique molecular identifiers tagged the TCRbeta library. MiXCR, run by TCRdb on the PCR reads, gives a single entry per CDR3 protein. The repertoire holds almost 500,000 distinct CDR3 sequences, with roughly a tenth as singletons. Regarding the study as a whole: Among T cells one year after transplant, newly produced cells accounted for most counts and diversity. Several hundred expanded graft clones reportedly gave rise to the alpha-beta T cells present about two months after transplant.

This sequence was found in a child younger than 10 with inherited bone marrow failure, due to receive a stem cell transplant. The V gene is TRBV27, the J gene TRBJ2-7; D is undetermined. The material sequenced was PBMCs, taken before TCRalphabeta/CD19-depleted stem cell transplant. For the CDR3, the DNA is TGTGCCAGCAGTTTCAGTCCGGGCGACTACGAGCAGTACTTC. This translates into CASSFSPGDYEQYF.